This T cell receptor beta chain was observed in a study of T cells in tumors after PD-1 blockade. Remarks on this clone: Different DNA sequences within this sample yield the same CDR3.

Only in-frame clones appear in the TCRdb table, and some are missing; sequencing was by immunoSEQ multiplex PCR. The table includes around 12,000 clones, roughly two thirds detected once. Germline assignment: CDR1 SNHLY and CDR2 FYNNEI. The CDR3 is 13 residues long. The V end lost 5 bases, the J end lost 2 bases, and 10 bases lay between the germline ends. Material: tumor tissue, obtained before anti-PD-1 treatment. The receptor comes from a human donor with basal cell carcinoma. V gene TRBV2 combines with J gene TRBJ2-7; D gene unclear. The CDR3 nucleotides are TGTGCCAGCAGTCCCCCAGGCCCCTACGAGCAGTACTTC. This sequence encodes CASSPPGPYEQYF.